The rows below give T cell receptor beta chains drawn from one sample of a study of blood T cell repertoires in COVID-19. TCRdb's copy holds only in-frame clones and misses some; the assay was immunoSEQ multiplex PCR. The repertoire holds more than 150,000 clones, about 89% seen once, with around 6.6% in the top ten. The sequenced sample was peripheral blood. All receptors come from a man aged 35 to 55 with acute or convalescent COVID-19. CDR3s include the opening cysteine and the closing phenylalanine or tryptophan. D genes are given only for firm matches. The size entry is marked missing in some rows and otherwise reads once, few, many or a size class.

TRBJ2-2	TRBV5-1	NA	NA	CASSLGGPSTGELFF	TGCGCCAGCAGCTTGGGGGGCCCAAGCACCGGGGAGCTGTTTTTT
TRBJ2-1	TRBV7-2	NA	NA	CASSLVALYNEQFF	TGTGCCAGCAGCTTAGTAGCGCTTTACAATGAGCAGTTCTTC
TRBJ1-4	TRBV7-9	NA	few	CASSLVGGIEKLFF	TGTGCCAGCAGCTTGGTGGGGGGAATTGAAAAACTGTTTTTT
TRBJ1-5	TRBV30	TRBD1	NA	CAWGQGSNQPQHF	TGTGCCTGGGGACAGGGTAGCAATCAGCCCCAGCATTTT
TRBJ2-2	TRBV5-1	TRBD1	NA	CASSFQGAGTGELFF	TGCGCCAGCAGCTTTCAGGGGGCAGGGACCGGGGAGCTGTTTTTT
TRBJ2-7	TRBV4-2	NA	NA	CASSQRDPYEQYF	TGTGCCAGCAGCCAACGAGATCCCTACGAGCAGTACTTC
TRBJ1-2	TRBV2	NA	few	CASRGGQSNGYTF	TGTGCCAGCAGGGGAGGGCAGTCAAATGGCTACACCTTC
TRBJ2-7	TRBV6-2/TRBV6-3	TRBD1	NA	CASSSIMGQGIYEQYF	TGTGCCAGCAGTTCTATAATGGGACAGGGAATATACGAGCAGTACTTC
TRBJ1-1	TRBV6-5	NA	once	CASSYSGGLNTEAFF	TGTGCCAGCAGTTACTCTGGCGGTCTGAACACTGAAGCTTTCTTT
TRBJ2-1	TRBV9	NA	NA	CASSASTNEQFF	TGTGCCAGCAGCGCGTCTACCAATGAGCAGTTCTTC
TRBJ2-5	TRBV7-9	NA	NA	CSEETDKETQYF	TGTTCCGAAGAGACAGACAAAGAGACCCAGTACTTC
TRBJ1-3	TRBV6-5	NA	NA	CASSYGRADSGNTIYF	TGTGCCAGCAGTTACGGGAGGGCAGACTCTGGAAACACCATATATTTT
TRBJ1-2	TRBV6-5	NA	NA	CASSPAGALRGYTF	TGTGCCAGCAGTCCGGCGGGGGCGCTTCGTGGCTACACCTTC
TRBJ1-1	TRBV30	TRBD1	NA	CAWRGGQVSWGNTEAFF	TGTGCCTGGAGAGGGGGACAGGTTTCCTGGGGGAACACTGAAGCTTTCTTT
TRBJ2-3	TRBV18	TRBD2	once	CASSPQGGTDTQYF	TGTGCCAGCTCACCACAGGGAGGGACAGATACGCAGTATTTT
TRBJ2-7	TRBV6-5	NA	NA	CASSSLGEQYF	TGTGCCAGCAGTTCCCTCGGGGAGCAGTACTTC
TRBJ2-2	TRBV13	TRBD2	NA	CASSPGLAGAGELFF	TGTGCCAGCAGCCCGGGACTAGCGGGGGCCGGGGAGCTGTTTTTT
TRBJ1-2	TRBV6-5	NA	NA	CASSYSGWGAGYTF	TGTGCCAGCAGTTACTCGGGATGGGGAGCTGGCTACACCTTC
TRBJ2-1	TRBV9	TRBD2	NA	CASSSRVTSGGPEQFF	TGTGCCAGCAGCTCCCGGGTCACTAGCGGGGGCCCTGAGCAGTTCTTC
TRBJ2-7	TRBV6-2/TRBV6-3	NA	NA	CASSSYHTSTSPYEQYF	TGTGCCAGCAGTTCCTACCATACCTCTACGTCCCCCTACGAGCAGTACTTC
TRBJ1-5	TRBV29-1	TRBD1	NA	CSVGQGGSYQPQHF	TGCAGCGTAGGACAGGGAGGTAGCTATCAGCCCCAGCATTTT
TRBJ2-2	TRBV24-1	TRBD2	NA	CATYGRGTSGGNTGELFF	TGTGCCACCTATGGTCGGGGGACTAGCGGGGGGAACACCGGGGAGCTGTTTTTT
TRBJ2-7	TRBV28	TRBD1	NA	CASRTTGFNYEQYF	TGTGCCAGCAGAACGACAGGGTTCAACTACGAGCAGTACTTC
TRBJ1-1	TRBV6-5	TRBD1	once	CASRIQGAGTEAFF	TGTGCCAGCAGGATACAGGGGGCGGGAACTGAAGCTTTCTTT
TRBJ1-2	TRBV4-3	TRBD1	NA	CASSQAGGGYGYTF	TGCGCCAGCAGCCAAGCAGGGGGCGGTTATGGCTACACCTTC
TRBJ1-6	TRBV5-1	NA	NA	CASSFGTPHSPLHF	TGCGCCAGCAGCTTTGGGACTCCCCATTCACCCCTCCACTTT
TRBJ1-6	TRBV4-3	NA	once	CASSPRPNPPTSPLHF	TGCGCCAGCAGCCCCCGCCCTAACCCCCCTACTTCACCCCTCCACTTT
TRBJ2-2	TRBV11-2	TRBD2	NA	CASSLLAGGTGELFF	TGTGCCAGCAGCTTACTTGCGGGGGGCACCGGGGAGCTGTTTTTT
TRBJ2-2	TRBV11-1	NA	NA	CASSPRQFTGELFF	TGTGCCAGCAGCCCGCGACAATTCACCGGGGAGCTGTTTTTT
TRBJ1-3	TRBV7-8	NA	NA	CASSLGFTGNHGDTIYF	TGTGCCAGCAGCCTCGGATTCACAGGAAACCATGGGGACACCATATATTTT
TRBJ1-2	TRBV5-1	TRBD1	NA	CASSPDRGIGYGYTF	TGCGCCAGCAGCCCAGACAGGGGGATTGGCTATGGCTACACCTTC
TRBJ1-4	TRBV5-1	NA	NA	CASSLGPSNEKLFF	TGCGCCAGCAGCTTGGGGCCCTCTAATGAAAAACTGTTTTTT
TRBJ2-1	TRBV11-3	NA	NA	CASSLVAGSSSYNEQFF	TGTGCCAGCAGCTTAGTTGCAGGTAGTAGCTCCTACAATGAGCAGTTCTTC
TRBJ1-1	TRBV24-1	NA	once	CATSDSGQGDTEAFF	TGTGCCACCAGTGATTCTGGGCAGGGCGATACTGAAGCTTTCTTT
TRBJ2-5	TRBV14	TRBD2	NA	CASSQRGGIKETQYF	TGTGCCAGCAGCCAGCGGGGGGGAATAAAAGAGACCCAGTACTTC
TRBJ1-1	TRBV10-3	NA	NA	CAISEGAGRGEAFF	TGTGCCATCAGTGAGGGAGCAGGGAGGGGCGAAGCTTTCTTT
TRBJ1-6	TRBV28	TRBD1	NA	CASSFDRAGGSPLHF	TGTGCCAGCAGTTTCGACAGGGCTGGGGGGTCACCCCTCCACTTT
TRBJ2-3	TRBV5-1	NA	NA	CASSLASGGGTDTQYF	TGCGCCAGCAGCTTGGCCAGTGGGGGCGGGACAGATACGCAGTATTTT
TRBJ1-1	TRBV7-3	NA	NA	CASSLQGNTEAFF	TGTGCCAGCAGCTTACAGGGTAACACTGAAGCTTTCTTT
TRBJ1-2	TRBV5-4	TRBD1	NA	CASSLDRGGYGYTF	TGTGCCAGCAGCTTGGACAGGGGAGGCTATGGCTACACCTTC
TRBJ1-5	TRBV5-1	NA	NA	CASSSTDKNLHHSNQPQHF	TGCGCCAGCAGCTCTACCGACAAGAACCTCCATCATAGCAATCAGCCCCAGCATTTT
TRBJ1-2	TRBV7-2	TRBD1	NA	CASSLAWDRGFSNYGYTF	TGTGCCAGCAGCTTAGCGTGGGACAGGGGTTTTTCTAACTATGGCTACACCTTC
TRBJ1-1	TRBV5-1	NA	NA	CASSPETGTEAFF	TGCGCCAGCAGCCCGGAGACAGGCACTGAAGCTTTCTTT
TRBJ1-2	TRBV6-6	TRBD1	NA	CASSYPRDRGNYGYTF	TGTGCCAGCAGTTACCCCCGGGACAGGGGGAACTATGGCTACACCTTC
TRBJ2-7	TRBV4-1	NA	NA	CASSHLMGGASYEQYF	TGCGCCAGCAGCCACTTGATGGGGGGGGCTTCCTACGAGCAGTACTTC
TRBJ2-1	TRBV14	TRBD2	NA	CASSQSIWQRGERFF	TGTGCCAGCAGCCAATCGATATGGCAGCGGGGAGAACGGTTCTTC
TRBJ1-5	TRBV6-2/TRBV6-3	NA	NA	CASSYSGGPQPQHF	TGTGCCAGCAGTTACTCTGGGGGCCCTCAGCCCCAGCATTTT
TRBJ1-1	TRBV29-1	TRBD1	NA	CSVALTGGRNTEAFF	TGCAGCGTTGCACTGACAGGGGGACGAAACACTGAAGCTTTCTTT
TRBJ1-5	TRBV4-2	NA	NA	CASSQDPGNGNQPQHF	TGTGCCAGCAGCCAAGATCCCGGGAATGGGAATCAGCCCCAGCATTTT
TRBJ2-3	TRBV25-1	NA	NA	CASSGRKLGITDTQYF	TGTGCCAGCAGTGGACGAAAACTAGGAATCACAGATACGCAGTATTTT
TRBJ1-1	TRBV7-2	TRBD1	NA	CASSLTGGLSEAFF	TGTGCCAGCAGCTTAACAGGGGGCCTTTCTGAAGCTTTCTTT
TRBJ2-7	TRBV27	TRBD2	NA	CASSLSASGFSYEQYF	TGTGCCAGCAGTTTATCTGCTAGCGGCTTCTCCTACGAGCAGTACTTC
TRBJ2-2	TRBV7-8	NA	NA	CASSGQGSGELFF	TGTGCCAGCAGCGGTCAGGGCTCCGGGGAGCTGTTTTTT